Listed below are T cell receptor beta chains from one sample, sequenced in a study of T cell repertoires in cytomegalovirus infection. TCRdb reprocessed the reads via MiXCR and lists one record per CDR3 protein. The table lists about 830,000 distinct CDR3 sequences, roughly 33% of them singletons. What these receptors recognize is not known. The starting material was cultured CD8+ T cells from PBMCs, obtained from culture after CMV antigen stimulation. The source is a human donor in good health (CMV status not recorded). Some clones in this sample may be carry-over from other donors' samples. CDR3s include the opening cysteine and the closing phenylalanine or tryptophan. The D gene is left open where the match is weak. Where a row states a size, it is once, few, many or the class of an expanded clone; other rows omit it.

cdr3_aa,cdr3_nt,d_call,j_call,v_call,clone_size
CASSPTGRISGANVLTF,TGTGCCAGCAGTCCAACGGGACGGATCTCTGGGGCCAACGTCCTGACTTTC,NA,TRBJ2-6,TRBV6-2/TRBV6-3,many
CASSLSSGGWETQYF,TGTGCCAGCAGTTTATCATCTGGGGGCTGGGAGACCCAGTACTTC,NA,TRBJ2-5,TRBV27,NA
CASSQNQGWNTEAFF,TGTGCCAGCAGCCAAAACCAGGGTTGGAACACTGAAGCTTTCTTT,NA,TRBJ1-1,TRBV5-4,NA
CASSLGAIEQFF,TGTGCCAGCAGCTTGGGGGCGATTGAGCAGTTCTTC,NA,TRBJ2-1,TRBV7-9,NA
CASRKGGNTGELFF,TGTGCCAGCCGCAAAGGGGGGAACACCGGGGAGCTGTTTTTT,NA,TRBJ2-2,TRBV7-8,many
CASSSIAGGQDTQYF,TGTGCCAGCAGCTCTATCGCGGGGGGGCAAGATACGCAGTATTTT,TRBD2,TRBJ2-3,TRBV7-6,NA
CASSLEAGGGSNEQFF,TGTGCCAGCAGCTTAGAGGCGGGGGGTGGATCCAATGAGCAGTTCTTC,TRBD2,TRBJ2-1,TRBV11-2,NA
CASFKGGGRPEAFF,TGTGCCAGCTTTAAGGGCGGGGGGCGTCCTGAAGCTTTCTTT,NA,TRBJ1-1,TRBV7-8,NA
CASSLAGTHFNTEAFF,TGTGCCAGCAGTTTAGCCGGGACACATTTTAACACTGAAGCTTTCTTT,NA,TRBJ1-1,TRBV27,NA
CASSLDPDTEAFF,TGTGCCAGCAGCTTAGATCCAGACACTGAAGCTTTCTTT,NA,TRBJ1-1,TRBV7-9,many
CASRPSINAHEAFF,TGTGCCAGCAGGCCTTCAATAAATGCCCACGAAGCTTTCTTT,NA,TRBJ1-1,TRBV6-2/TRBV6-3,NA
CASSQDSGFTYEQYF,TGCGCCAGCAGCCAAGATTCAGGGTTCACCTACGAGCAGTACTTC,NA,TRBJ2-7,TRBV4-1,many
CASSWGTGNSEAFF,TGTGCCAGCAGCTGGGGGACAGGGAACTCTGAAGCTTTCTTT,TRBD1,TRBJ1-1,TRBV5-6,NA
CASSLERAWSGNTIYF,TGTGCCAGCAGCTTGGAGCGGGCATGGTCTGGAAACACCATATATTTT,NA,TRBJ1-3,TRBV5-5,NA
CASNFQGTEAFF,TGTGCCAGCAACTTCCAGGGGACTGAAGCTTTCTTT,NA,TRBJ1-1,TRBV28,NA
CASSRLVANEQFF,TGTGCCAGCAGTAGACTAGTGGCCAATGAGCAGTTCTTC,NA,TRBJ2-1,TRBV7-6,many
CASSLLSGYRDRSFPYTF,TGTGCCAGCAGTTTACTTTCCGGATACCGGGACAGGTCTTTCCCTTACACCTTC,TRBD1,TRBJ1-2,TRBV28,few
CASSVPILGLYNEQFF,TGTGCCAGCAGTGTACCCATTCTGGGCCTTTACAATGAGCAGTTCTTC,NA,TRBJ2-1,TRBV6-1,NA
CASTLGRPPQHF,TGTGCCAGCACCCTGGGACGTCCGCCCCAGCATTTT,NA,TRBJ1-5,TRBV12-3/TRBV12-4,few
CASSRSTGVYGYTF,TGTGCCAGCAGCCGGTCTACAGGGGTGTATGGCTACACCTTC,TRBD1,TRBJ1-2,TRBV27,NA
CASSLISRGQPQHF,TGTGCCAGCAGTTTAATCTCCCGCGGTCAGCCCCAGCATTTT,NA,TRBJ1-5,TRBV27,NA
CASSLMSVDEQYF,TGTGCCAGCAGTTTAATGTCAGTCGACGAGCAGTACTTC,NA,TRBJ2-7,TRBV12-3/TRBV12-4,NA
CASSRGLTNTFTDTQYF,TGTGCCAGCAGCCGAGGGTTAACCAATACGTTCACAGATACGCAGTATTTT,NA,TRBJ2-3,TRBV7-9,NA
CASSVGQGAQAFF,TGTGCCAGCAGCGTAGGGCAGGGGGCCCAAGCTTTCTTT,TRBD1,TRBJ1-1,TRBV9,few
CASSLDGAINQPQHF,TGTGCCAGCAGCTTAGATGGGGCCATCAATCAGCCCCAGCATTTT,NA,TRBJ1-5,TRBV7-2,many
CASSVVPNTEAFF,TGTGCCAGTTCCGTAGTCCCCAACACTGAAGCTTTCTTT,NA,TRBJ1-1,TRBV5-4,few
CASSYEQGGQPQHF,TGTGCCAGCAGTTATGAACAGGGAGGACAGCCCCAGCATTTT,NA,TRBJ1-5,TRBV6-5,few
CASRDNYQPQHF,TGTGCCAGCAGGGACAACTATCAGCCCCAGCATTTT,NA,TRBJ1-5,TRBV2,NA
CASSSREGAGEAFF,TGTGCCAGCAGCTCTAGAGAGGGTGCCGGGGAAGCTTTCTTT,NA,TRBJ1-1,TRBV7-6,few
CASSPHSGTGVSGNTIYF,TGCGCCAGCAGCCCTCATTCTGGGACAGGGGTTTCTGGAAACACCATATATTTT,TRBD1,TRBJ1-3,TRBV4-1,few
CASSERRETQYF,TGCGCCAGCAGTGAGAGGAGGGAGACCCAGTACTTC,NA,TRBJ2-5,TRBV10-2,NA
CASGIRRTEAFF,TGTGCCAGCGGTATCCGACGGACTGAAGCTTTCTTT,NA,TRBJ1-1,TRBV2,few
CASSLRGGVSYNEQFF,TGTGCCAGCAGCTTAAGAGGGGGCGTCTCCTACAATGAGCAGTTCTTC,TRBD1,TRBJ2-1,TRBV7-6,few
CASSLWRDYLTDTQYF,TGTGCCAGCAGCTTATGGAGGGACTACCTCACAGATACGCAGTATTTT,TRBD2,TRBJ2-3,TRBV11-2,NA
CASSFLSPDSYNEQFF,TGTGCCAGCAGCTTTTTAAGCCCCGACTCCTACAATGAGCAGTTCTTC,NA,TRBJ2-1,TRBV5-6,few
CASSALTATNEKLFF,TGTGCCAGCAGCGCACTGACAGCAACTAATGAAAAACTGTTTTTT,NA,TRBJ1-4,TRBV7-9,NA
CASSFISGVAEAFF,TGTGCCAGCAGCTTTATCTCAGGAGTGGCTGAAGCTTTCTTT,NA,TRBJ1-1,TRBV5-6,few
CASSYSGPVVGTDTQYF,TGTGCCAGCAGTTACTCGGGTCCGGTAGTGGGCACAGATACGCAGTATTTT,NA,TRBJ2-3,TRBV6-5,NA
CASSQDPSAGGSYNEQFF,TGTGCCAGCAGCCAAGACCCCTCTGCGGGGGGGTCCTACAATGAGCAGTTCTTC,TRBD2,TRBJ2-1,TRBV4-2,many
CASSHLQGASTEAFF,TGTGCCAGCAGTCATCTACAGGGGGCGAGCACTGAAGCTTTCTTT,TRBD1,TRBJ1-1,TRBV9,NA
CASSQDREVAFF,TGCGCCAGCAGCCAGGACAGGGAGGTAGCTTTCTTT,TRBD1,TRBJ1-1,TRBV4-3,NA
CAVGRGSYNEQFF,TGTGCCGTGGGGAGGGGGAGTTACAATGAGCAGTTCTTC,NA,TRBJ2-1,TRBV27,NA
CATSPGTFQETQYF,TGTGCCACCAGCCCCGGGACATTTCAAGAGACCCAGTACTTC,NA,TRBJ2-5,TRBV15,NA
CAISESGKGYNEQFF,TGTGCCATCAGTGAGTCAGGGAAGGGTTACAATGAGCAGTTCTTC,NA,TRBJ2-1,TRBV10-3,NA
CASSEIWGGAGNEQFF,TGTGCCAGCAGTGAAATCTGGGGGGGGGCGGGCAATGAGCAGTTCTTC,NA,TRBJ2-1,TRBV6-1,many
CASSFVLETGRHYGYTF,TGTGCCAGCAGTTTTGTTCTGGAAACAGGGCGGCACTATGGCTACACCTTC,NA,TRBJ1-2,TRBV12-3/TRBV12-4,few
CASSGFGQKDRLPYGYTF,TGTGCCAGCAGCGGATTTGGACAAAAGGATCGACTCCCCTATGGCTACACCTTC,NA,TRBJ1-2,TRBV7-9,many
CASSLEGGLDYGYTF,TGCGCCAGCAGCTTGGAAGGGGGGCTGGACTATGGCTACACCTTC,NA,TRBJ1-2,TRBV5-1,NA
CASDLKSGQPSSYNEQFF,TGTGCCAGCGATTTAAAATCGGGACAGCCTTCCTCCTACAATGAGCAGTTCTTC,TRBD1,TRBJ2-1,TRBV2,NA
CASSLRAWDTEAFF,TGTGCCAGCAGCTTGAGGGCGTGGGACACTGAAGCTTTCTTT,NA,TRBJ1-1,TRBV7-2,few